Listed below are T cell receptor beta chains from one sample, sequenced in a study of blood T cell repertoires in COVID-19. Profiled with immunoSEQ multiplex PCR; TCRdb holds only in-frame clones, not every one. The table has around 210,000 clones, about 88% seen once; the top ten hold 15% to 20%. Material for sequencing was peripheral blood. The receptors shown here come from a man between 45 and 60 years old with COVID-19, enrolled during active disease. Each CDR3 is given with its conserved first and last residue. Each record gives: V gene, clone size, D gene, J gene, CDR3 DNA, CDR3 protein. The D gene is left open where the match is weak. A row's size may be missing; if present it is once, few, many or a size class.

>TRBV6-6|once|TRBD2|TRBJ2-1
TGTGCCAGCAGTTACGGAGCGGGAGGGCCTCGAGAGCAGTTCTTC
CASSYGAGGPREQFF
>TRBV11-3|NA|NA|TRBJ2-1
TGTGCCAGCAGCCCTTCGGACAGTTACAATGAGCAGTTCTTC
CASSPSDSYNEQFF
>TRBV28|NA|NA|TRBJ1-1
TGTGCCAGCAGTTTATCAGGTGTTGTTGAAGCTTTCTTT
CASSLSGVVEAFF
>TRBV2|NA|NA|TRBJ2-5
TGTGCCAGCAGTACAGACAGACACCAAGAGACCCAGTACTTC
CASSTDRHQETQYF
>TRBV7-8|few|TRBD2|TRBJ2-5
TGTGCCAGCAGCTCCCAGACTAGCGGGGGGTGGGAGACCCAGTACTTC
CASSSQTSGGWETQYF
>TRBV5-4|NA|NA|TRBJ1-2
TGTGCCAGCACCTTTAGAGGGAGGGAAAACTATGGCTACACCTTC
CASTFRGRENYGYTF
>TRBV24-1|NA|TRBD2|TRBJ2-3
TGTGCCACCAGTACGGCGGGGGGCCCAGATACGCAGTATTTT
CATSTAGGPDTQYF
>TRBV9|NA|TRBD2|TRBJ2-1
TGTGCCAGCAGCGTAAGTGCACTAGCGGGGGGCGCCTTTGGCAATGAGCAGTTCTTC
CASSVSALAGGAFGNEQFF
>TRBV19|NA|NA|TRBJ1-1
TGTGCCAGTAGACCCCTCAGGGTGGTAACTGAAGCTTTCTTT
CASRPLRVVTEAFF
>TRBV9|NA|TRBD2|TRBJ2-1
TGTGCCAGCAGCGTAGAGGGGACTAGCTACAATGAGCAGTTCTTC
CASSVEGTSYNEQFF
>TRBV5-6|NA|TRBD1|TRBJ1-3
TGTGCCAGCAGCTGGATCGGACAGGGCGGAAACACCATATATTTT
CASSWIGQGGNTIYF
>TRBV5-1|once|TRBD1|TRBJ2-1
TGCGCCAGCAGCTATCCGGGACAGGCCTACAATGAGCAGTTCTTC
CASSYPGQAYNEQFF
>TRBV27|medium-sized|NA|TRBJ2-1
TGTGCCAGCAGTTTATTAGGGGGGGGAAACCTCTACAATGAGCAGTTCTTC
CASSLLGGGNLYNEQFF
>TRBV12-3/TRBV12-4|NA|TRBD1|TRBJ2-5
TGTGCCAGCAGGGACAGGGGGGGAGAGACCCAGTACTTC
CASRDRGGETQYF
>TRBV5-3|NA|TRBD2|TRBJ2-7
TGTGCCAGAACTCTGGGGGCGGGAGGGAATCCCTACGAGCAGTACTTC
CARTLGAGGNPYEQYF
>TRBV3-1/TRBV3-2|NA|TRBD2|TRBJ2-7
TGTGCCAGCAGCGCCCGGACTAGCGGCTCCTACGAGCAGTACTTC
CASSARTSGSYEQYF
>TRBV7-6|NA|NA|TRBJ1-1
TGTGCCAGCAGCTTATTTGAGGGAAACACTGAAGCTTTCTTT
CASSLFEGNTEAFF
>TRBV29-1|NA|NA|TRBJ1-1
TGCAGCGTTACAGGATCTGGCACTGAAGCTTTCTTT
CSVTGSGTEAFF
>TRBV5-1|NA|NA|TRBJ1-2
TGCGCCAGCAGCCTCGGAACAGCGGATGGCTACACCTTC
CASSLGTADGYTF
>TRBV20-1|NA|NA|TRBJ1-1
TGCAGTGCTAGTCCAGGGGCGATGACTGAAGCTTTCTTT
CSASPGAMTEAFF
>TRBV24-1|NA|TRBD1|TRBJ2-1
TGTGCCACCAGCCCGGGACAGGGGACGAATGAGCAGTTCTTC
CATSPGQGTNEQFF
>TRBV18|NA|TRBD1|TRBJ2-7
TGTGCCAGCTCACCAGGTGGGACAGGGTATCCCTACGAGCAGTACTTC
CASSPGGTGYPYEQYF
>TRBV2|NA|TRBD1|TRBJ1-1
TGTGCCAGCAGTGAATTTACAGGGGGCAGGACTGAAGCTTTCTTT
CASSEFTGGRTEAFF
>TRBV4-3|NA|NA|TRBJ2-2
TGCGCCAGCAGCCAACAGCCTGGGACAAGCACCGGGGAGCTGTTTTTT
CASSQQPGTSTGELFF
>TRBV2|NA|TRBD2|TRBJ2-3
TGTGCCAGCGTGCTGAGGGCTAGCGGGGGCGGTACGCAGTATTTT
CASVLRASGGGTQYF
>TRBV19|NA|NA|TRBJ1-5
TGTGCCAGCGACTCGGCAGATTATCAGCCCCAGCATTTT
CASDSADYQPQHF
>TRBV21-1|NA|NA|TRBJ1-2
TGTGCCAGCAGCAAAGTGAAGGCAGGGCCTTTTCTCTATGGCTACACCTTC
CASSKVKAGPFLYGYTF
>TRBV5-4|NA|NA|TRBJ2-5
TGTGCCAGCAGCTCCTACAGAGATAACCAAGAGACCCAGTACTTC
CASSSYRDNQETQYF
>TRBV9|NA|NA|TRBJ2-7
TGTGCCAGCAGCGTAGGTGGGCAGGGCGAGCAGTACTTC
CASSVGGQGEQYF
>TRBV7-2|NA|TRBD1|TRBJ1-1
TGTGCCAGCAGTCGGACAGGGGGGGACACTGAAGCTTTCTTT
CASSRTGGDTEAFF
>TRBV19|NA|NA|TRBJ2-5
TGTGCCAGTAGTATGTACCAGGAAGAGACCCAGTACTTC
CASSMYQEETQYF
>TRBV24-1|NA|NA|TRBJ1-2
TGTGCCACCAGTGAGAGAGGAGGCTACACCTTC
CATSERGGYTF
>TRBV7-2|once|TRBD2|TRBJ2-5
TGTGCCAGCAGCTTATGGCGACTAGCGGGGGGGTATTCAGAGGAGACCCAGTACTTC
CASSLWRLAGGYSEETQYF